This T cell receptor beta chain was obtained from a study of blood T cell repertoires in COVID-19. Overall study: COVID-19 samples from acute and convalescent phases originated in the United States, Italy and Spain. PBMCs, B-cell-depleted T cells, or T cells provided the cDNA or gDNA that made up the material.

CDR1 and CDR2 from the germline V gene are MNHNY and SVGAGI (reference sequence). The CDR3 contains 14 residues. V lost 4 bases to trimming and J lost 1 base, with 9 bases between them. Methods used by the authors: The assay estimated nucleated cells by amplifying reference gene primers. Produced via immunoSEQ multiplex PCR; TCRdb's table is partial and in-frame only. The D gene and trimming were derived from the DNA, and the V and J assignments and clone size from that table. The sample lists approximately 72,000 clones, around 90% seen once, with around 28% in the top ten. Sequenced input: peripheral blood. The V and J genes are TRBV6-6 and TRBJ2-3; possible D gene TRBD1, 6 bases. This receptor was identified in a man in his fifties or sixties with acute or convalescent COVID-19. The CDR3 DNA reads as TGTGCCAGCAGTTCCAGACAGGGCACAGATACGCAGTATTTT. Translating gives CASSSRQGTDTQYF.